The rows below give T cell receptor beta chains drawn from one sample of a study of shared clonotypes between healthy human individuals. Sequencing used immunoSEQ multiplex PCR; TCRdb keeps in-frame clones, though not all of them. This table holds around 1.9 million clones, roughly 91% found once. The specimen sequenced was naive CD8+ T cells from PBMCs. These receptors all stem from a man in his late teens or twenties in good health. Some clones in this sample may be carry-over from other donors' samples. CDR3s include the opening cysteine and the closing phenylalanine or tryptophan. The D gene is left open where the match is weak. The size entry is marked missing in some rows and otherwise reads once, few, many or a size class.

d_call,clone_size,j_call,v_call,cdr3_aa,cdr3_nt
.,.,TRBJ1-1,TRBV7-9,CASSMTMGTEAFF,TGTGCCAGCAGCATGACCATGGGCACTGAAGCTTTCTTT
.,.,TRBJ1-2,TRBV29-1,CSVDGHIYGYTF,TGCAGCGTTGATGGACACATCTATGGCTACACCTTC
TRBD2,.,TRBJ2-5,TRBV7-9,CASSGKRGGKETQYF,TGTGCCAGCAGCGGAAAGCGGGGGGGGAAGGAGACCCAGTACTTC
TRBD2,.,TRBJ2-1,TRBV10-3,CAISDGTSGLGNEQFF,TGTGCCATCAGTGACGGGACTAGCGGATTGGGCAATGAGCAGTTCTTC
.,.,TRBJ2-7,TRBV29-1,CSVETVSSAGIEQYF,TGCAGCGTTGAGACAGTCTCGAGTGCTGGTATCGAGCAGTACTTC
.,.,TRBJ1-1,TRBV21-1,CASILTGGMDTEAFF,TGTGCCAGCATCTTGACAGGGGGAATGGACACTGAAGCTTTCTTT
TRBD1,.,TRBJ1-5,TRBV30,CAWKRDRVGQPQHF,TGTGCCTGGAAAAGAGACAGGGTGGGACAGCCCCAGCATTTT
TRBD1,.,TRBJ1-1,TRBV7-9,CASSSIPGTGKPEAFF,TGTGCCAGCAGCTCTATACCCGGGACAGGGAAGCCAGAAGCTTTCTTT
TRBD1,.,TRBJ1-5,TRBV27,CASSLIGGRGYSNQPQHF,TGTGCCAGCAGTTTAATAGGGGGCAGGGGTTATAGCAATCAGCCCCAGCATTTT
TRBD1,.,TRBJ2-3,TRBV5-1,CASSARQGSPDTQYF,TGCGCCAGCAGCGCCAGACAGGGTTCGCCAGATACGCAGTATTTT
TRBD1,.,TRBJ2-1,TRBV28,CASDSRTGRGNEQFF,TGTGCCAGCGACTCCAGGACAGGGCGGGGCAATGAGCAGTTCTTC
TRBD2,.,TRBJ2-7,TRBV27,CASSLLLPGGSSYEQYF,TGTGCCAGCAGTTTACTCCTCCCCGGCGGGAGTTCCTACGAGCAGTACTTC
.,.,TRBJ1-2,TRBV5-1,CASSFASNYGYTF,TGCGCCAGCAGCTTTGCCAGTAACTATGGCTACACCTTC
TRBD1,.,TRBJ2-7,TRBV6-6,CASSYPDRDYEQYF,TGTGCCAGCAGTTACCCTGACAGGGACTACGAGCAGTACTTC
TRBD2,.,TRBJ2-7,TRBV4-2,CASSQVTSGTYEQYF,TGTGCCAGCAGCCAAGTCACTAGCGGGACGTACGAGCAGTACTTC
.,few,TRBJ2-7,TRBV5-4,CASSLGSAEYEQYF,TGTGCCAGCAGTCTAGGAAGCGCGGAATACGAGCAGTACTTC
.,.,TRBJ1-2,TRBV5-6,CASSSSQGPFYGYTF,TGTGCCAGCAGCTCATCTCAGGGGCCGTTCTATGGCTACACCTTC
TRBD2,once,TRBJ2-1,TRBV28,CASSHRPSGSNNEQFF,TGTGCCAGCAGCCATCGCCCCAGCGGGAGTAATAATGAGCAGTTCTTC
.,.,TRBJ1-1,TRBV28,CASTANTEAFF,TGTGCCAGCACCGCAAACACTGAAGCTTTCTTT
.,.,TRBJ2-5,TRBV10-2,CASLAETQYF,TGCGCCAGCCTTGCCGAGACCCAGTACTTC
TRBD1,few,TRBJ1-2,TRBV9,CASSGDRAWGYTF,TGTGCCAGCAGCGGGGACAGGGCTTGGGGCTACACCTTC
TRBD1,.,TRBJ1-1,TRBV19,CASSHGAGTGRPEAFF,TGTGCCAGTAGCCACGGAGCCGGGACAGGGAGGCCTGAAGCTTTCTTT
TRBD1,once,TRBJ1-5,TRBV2,CASRGRTGDYSNQPQHF,TGTGCCAGCAGGGGAAGGACAGGGGATTATAGCAATCAGCCCCAGCATTTT
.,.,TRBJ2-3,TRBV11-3,CASSYTRGTQYF,TGTGCCAGCAGCTACACACGGGGTACGCAGTATTTT
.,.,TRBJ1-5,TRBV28,CASSPLQGNQPQHF,TGTGCCAGCAGCCCTCTCCAGGGCAATCAGCCCCAGCATTTT
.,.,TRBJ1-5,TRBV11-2,CASSQRGGQGSNQPQHF,TGTGCCAGCAGCCAGAGGGGAGGGCAAGGGAGCAATCAGCCCCAGCATTTT
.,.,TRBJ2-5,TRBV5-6,CASSLKGPETQYF,TGTGCCAGCAGCTTAAAGGGTCCCGAGACCCAGTACTTC
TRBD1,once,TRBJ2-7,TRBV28,CASSPRARGSYEQYF,TGTGCCAGCAGCCCTCGGGCCAGGGGGTCCTACGAGCAGTACTTC
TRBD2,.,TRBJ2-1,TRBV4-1,CASSLIPLAGAVVSYNEQFF,TGCGCCAGCAGCCTGATACCCCTAGCGGGAGCTGTCGTATCCTACAATGAGCAGTTCTTC
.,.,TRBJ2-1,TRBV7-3,CASSLIRRMGYNEQFF,TGTGCCAGCAGCTTAATACGTAGGATGGGCTACAATGAGCAGTTCTTC
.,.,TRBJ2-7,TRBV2,CASSEPGFYEQYF,TGTGCCAGCAGTGAGCCAGGCTTCTACGAGCAGTACTTC
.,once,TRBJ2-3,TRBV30,CAWTSGFSDTQYF,TGTGCCTGGACCTCGGGCTTTAGCGATACGCAGTATTTT
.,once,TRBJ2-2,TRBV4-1,CASSQDRAFNTGELFF,TGCGCCAGCAGCCAAGATCGGGCGTTTAACACCGGGGAGCTGTTTTTT
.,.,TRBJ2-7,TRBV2,CASSERQASGEQYF,TGTGCCAGCAGTGAAAGACAGGCTTCTGGGGAGCAGTACTTC
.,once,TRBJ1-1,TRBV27,CASSLSYWTEAFF,TGTGCCAGCAGTTTATCCTACTGGACTGAAGCTTTCTTT
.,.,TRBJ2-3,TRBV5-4,CASSQGGRATDTQYF,TGTGCCAGCAGTCAAGGTGGGCGGGCCACAGATACGCAGTATTTT
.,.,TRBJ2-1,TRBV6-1,CAIRTENEQFF,TGTGCCATTCGAACAGAGAATGAGCAGTTCTTC
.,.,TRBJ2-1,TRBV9,CASSVSGNSYNEQFF,TGTGCCAGCAGCGTATCCGGGAACTCCTACAATGAGCAGTTCTTC
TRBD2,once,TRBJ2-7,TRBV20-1,CSAGLADEQYF,TGCAGTGCTGGACTAGCGGACGAGCAGTACTTC
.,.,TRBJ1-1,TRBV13,CASSWRSTEAFF,TGTGCCAGCAGCTGGAGATCTACTGAAGCTTTCTTT
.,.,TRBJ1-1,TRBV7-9,CASSFYGEAPEAFF,TGTGCCAGCAGCTTTTACGGGGAAGCCCCTGAAGCTTTCTTT
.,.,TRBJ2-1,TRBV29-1,CSVAVISTAAGEQFF,TGCAGCGTTGCAGTAATTTCGACCGCGGCGGGTGAGCAGTTCTTC
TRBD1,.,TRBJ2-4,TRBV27,CASSLSRQGFIHF,TGTGCCAGCAGTTTATCCCGACAGGGGTTTATTCACTTC
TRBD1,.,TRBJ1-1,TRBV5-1,CASSPRSGTGGLNTEAFF,TGCGCCAGCAGCCCACGCTCCGGGACAGGGGGTCTGAACACTGAAGCTTTCTTT
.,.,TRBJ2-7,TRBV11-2,CASSLFGTDEQYF,TGTGCCAGCAGCTTATTCGGGACGGACGAGCAGTACTTC
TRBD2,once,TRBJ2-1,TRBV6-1,CASSAGGSGRHMSYNEQFF,TGTGCCAGCAGTGCCGGTGGTAGCGGGAGGCACATGTCCTACAATGAGCAGTTCTTC
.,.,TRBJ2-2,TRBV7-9,CASSFLAHRHTGELFF,TGTGCCAGCAGCTTCCTCGCTCACCGGCACACCGGGGAGCTGTTTTTT
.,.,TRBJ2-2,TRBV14,CASSQMAGELFF,TGTGCCAGCAGCCAAATGGCCGGGGAGCTGTTTTTT
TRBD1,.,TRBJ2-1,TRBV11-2,CASRPPMDRVNSYNEQFF,TGTGCCAGCAGACCGCCGATGGACAGGGTTAATTCCTACAATGAGCAGTTCTTC
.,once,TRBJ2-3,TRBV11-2,CASSLASYGYGADTQYF,TGTGCCAGCAGCTTAGCCTCTTACGGTTATGGGGCAGATACGCAGTATTTT
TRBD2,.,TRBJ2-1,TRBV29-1,CSVRAGGLYNEQFF,TGCAGCGTTCGGGCGGGAGGACTCTACAATGAGCAGTTCTTC